This is a list of T cell receptor beta chains from one sample in a study of blood T cell repertoires in COVID-19. Here immunoSEQ multiplex PCR was the method, and the copy in TCRdb shows in-frame clones only, minus some. The data show about 110,000 clones, 70% to 90% seen once. The source material was peripheral blood. These receptors were obtained from a human donor in a cohort sampled during active COVID-19. Both conserved end residues are part of each CDR3. The D gene is left open where the match is weak. The size field is filled for only some rows; it gives once, few, many or a size class.

D gene: NA; CDR3 length: 13; J gene: TRBJ1-1; V gene: TRBV11-3; clone size: NA; CDR3 protein: CASSVNSDTEAFF; CDR3 DNA: TGTGCCAGCAGCGTAAACAGTGACACTGAAGCTTTCTTT
D gene: TRBD1; CDR3 length: 13; J gene: TRBJ1-2; V gene: TRBV25-1; clone size: NA; CDR3 protein: CASSVDRAYGYTF; CDR3 DNA: TGTGCCAGCAGTGTCGACAGGGCTTACGGCTACACCTTC
D gene: NA; CDR3 length: 14; J gene: TRBJ2-5; V gene: TRBV11-2; clone size: NA; CDR3 protein: CASSNRQNQETQYF; CDR3 DNA: TGTGCCAGCAGCAACCGACAGAACCAAGAGACCCAGTACTTC
D gene: NA; CDR3 length: 15; J gene: TRBJ2-2; V gene: TRBV19; clone size: NA; CDR3 protein: CASSGRGRDTGELFF; CDR3 DNA: TGTGCCAGTAGCGGTCGGGGTCGGGACACCGGGGAGCTGTTTTTT
D gene: NA; CDR3 length: 14; J gene: TRBJ1-5; V gene: TRBV28; clone size: once; CDR3 protein: CASSPGGVNQPQHF; CDR3 DNA: TGTGCCAGCAGTCCTGGGGGGGTCAATCAGCCCCAGCATTTT
D gene: NA; CDR3 length: 14; J gene: TRBJ2-7; V gene: TRBV6-5; clone size: NA; CDR3 protein: CASTPRQHSYEQYF; CDR3 DNA: TGTGCCAGCACTCCCCGACAGCACTCCTACGAGCAGTACTTC
D gene: TRBD1; CDR3 length: 15; J gene: TRBJ1-1; V gene: TRBV4-1; clone size: NA; CDR3 protein: CASSREDRGDTEAFF; CDR3 DNA: TGCGCCAGCAGCCGGGAGGACAGGGGTGACACTGAAGCTTTCTTT
D gene: TRBD1; CDR3 length: 13; J gene: TRBJ1-5; V gene: TRBV2; clone size: NA; CDR3 protein: CASNPGGYQPQHF; CDR3 DNA: TGTGCCAGCAACCCAGGGGGCTACCAGCCCCAGCATTTT
D gene: NA; CDR3 length: 13; J gene: TRBJ1-6; V gene: TRBV30; clone size: NA; CDR3 protein: CAWRTGKNSPLHF; CDR3 DNA: TGTGCCTGGAGGACAGGCAAGAATTCACCCCTCCACTTT
D gene: TRBD2; CDR3 length: 15; J gene: TRBJ2-5; V gene: TRBV7-2; clone size: NA; CDR3 protein: CASNRRAGVGETQYF; CDR3 DNA: TGTGCCAGCAATAGACGAGCGGGAGTCGGAGAGACCCAGTACTTC
D gene: TRBD1; CDR3 length: 18; J gene: TRBJ1-1; V gene: TRBV27; clone size: NA; CDR3 protein: CASSSAVERGQADTEAFF; CDR3 DNA: TGTGCCAGCAGTTCAGCCGTGGAGAGGGGACAGGCAGACACTGAAGCTTTCTTT
D gene: TRBD1; CDR3 length: 16; J gene: TRBJ2-7; V gene: TRBV11-2; clone size: NA; CDR3 protein: CASSPYGQGLVYEQYF; CDR3 DNA: TGTGCCAGCAGCCCTTACGGACAGGGTCTCGTTTACGAGCAGTACTTC
D gene: NA; CDR3 length: 16; J gene: TRBJ2-2; V gene: TRBV18; clone size: NA; CDR3 protein: CASSLPLRGATGELFF; CDR3 DNA: TGTGCCAGCTCACTCCCGCTCAGGGGAGCCACCGGGGAGCTGTTTTTT
D gene: NA; CDR3 length: 13; J gene: TRBJ1-1; V gene: TRBV7-9; clone size: few; CDR3 protein: CASSLQGNTEAFF; CDR3 DNA: TGTGCCAGCAGCCTACAGGGGAACACTGAAGCTTTCTTT
D gene: NA; CDR3 length: 14; J gene: TRBJ1-3; V gene: TRBV30; clone size: NA; CDR3 protein: CAWSVGAKGNTIYF; CDR3 DNA: TGTGCCTGGAGTGTGGGGGCCAAAGGAAACACCATATATTTT
D gene: NA; CDR3 length: 16; J gene: TRBJ1-1; V gene: TRBV19; clone size: NA; CDR3 protein: CASIRAGSGLNTEAFF; CDR3 DNA: TGTGCCAGTATTCGTGCAGGGTCCGGGTTGAACACTGAAGCTTTCTTT
D gene: TRBD1; CDR3 length: 14; J gene: TRBJ2-7; V gene: TRBV10-3; clone size: NA; CDR3 protein: CAISPDRTSYEQYF; CDR3 DNA: TGTGCCATCAGTCCGGACAGGACCTCCTACGAGCAGTACTTC
D gene: TRBD1; CDR3 length: 17; J gene: TRBJ2-7; V gene: TRBV5-1; clone size: NA; CDR3 protein: CASSLNGQERYSYEQYF; CDR3 DNA: TGCGCCAGCAGCTTAAATGGACAGGAAAGATACTCCTACGAGCAGTACTTC
D gene: TRBD1; CDR3 length: 17; J gene: TRBJ1-4; V gene: TRBV2; clone size: NA; CDR3 protein: CASSGTGGSATNEKLFF; CDR3 DNA: TGTGCCAGCAGTGGAACAGGGGGCTCGGCAACTAATGAAAAACTGTTTTTT
D gene: TRBD1; CDR3 length: 16; J gene: TRBJ1-6; V gene: TRBV11-2; clone size: NA; CDR3 protein: CASSLVAGGYNSPLHF; CDR3 DNA: TGTGCCAGCAGCTTAGTCGCAGGGGGCTATAATTCACCCCTCCACTTT
D gene: TRBD2; CDR3 length: 15; J gene: TRBJ2-1; V gene: TRBV7-6; clone size: NA; CDR3 protein: CASSLLAGGYNEQFF; CDR3 DNA: TGTGCCAGCAGCCTCCTAGCGGGAGGGTACAATGAGCAGTTCTTC
D gene: NA; CDR3 length: 15; J gene: TRBJ2-1; V gene: TRBV6-2/TRBV6-3; clone size: once; CDR3 protein: CASSWSTNRYNEQFF; CDR3 DNA: TGTGCCAGCAGTTGGTCTACGAACAGATACAATGAGCAGTTCTTC
D gene: TRBD1; CDR3 length: 12; J gene: TRBJ2-1; V gene: TRBV29-1; clone size: once; CDR3 protein: CSVITGVNEQFF; CDR3 DNA: TGCAGCGTTATAACAGGGGTCAATGAGCAGTTCTTC
D gene: TRBD1; CDR3 length: 20; J gene: TRBJ1-2; V gene: TRBV18; clone size: NA; CDR3 protein: CASSPRGVSRSLQGRDGYTF; CDR3 DNA: TGTGCCAGCTCACCCAGAGGAGTCTCGAGGAGTCTACAGGGGAGAGATGGCTACACCTTC
D gene: NA; CDR3 length: 14; J gene: TRBJ2-7; V gene: TRBV14; clone size: NA; CDR3 protein: CASSHRSLPYEQYF; CDR3 DNA: TGTGCCAGCAGCCACCGGTCCCTCCCCTACGAGCAGTACTTC
D gene: NA; CDR3 length: 17; J gene: TRBJ1-4; V gene: TRBV28; clone size: NA; CDR3 protein: CASSVGLSGRANEKLFF; CDR3 DNA: TGTGCCAGCAGTGTGGGCCTGAGCGGACGGGCTAATGAAAAACTGTTTTTT
D gene: TRBD1; CDR3 length: 16; J gene: TRBJ2-5; V gene: TRBV7-3; clone size: NA; CDR3 protein: CASSLNSAGGGETQYF; CDR3 DNA: TGTGCCAGCAGCTTAAATAGCGCAGGGGGCGGAGAGACCCAGTACTTC
D gene: NA; CDR3 length: 14; J gene: TRBJ1-3; V gene: TRBV7-2; clone size: NA; CDR3 protein: CASSLLQGTNTIYF; CDR3 DNA: TGTGCCAGCAGCCTCCTACAGGGTACGAACACCATATATTTT
D gene: NA; CDR3 length: 15; J gene: TRBJ1-1; V gene: TRBV7-9; clone size: NA; CDR3 protein: CASSFGQGLNTEAFF; CDR3 DNA: TGTGCCAGCAGCTTTGGGCAGGGGTTGAACACTGAAGCTTTCTTT
D gene: NA; CDR3 length: 14; J gene: TRBJ1-5; V gene: TRBV18; clone size: NA; CDR3 protein: CASSPMEVRQPQHF; CDR3 DNA: TGTGCCAGCTCACCAATGGAGGTTCGGCAGCCCCAGCATTTT
D gene: NA; CDR3 length: 12; J gene: TRBJ1-1; V gene: TRBV29-1; clone size: NA; CDR3 protein: CSVGRRDTEAFF; CDR3 DNA: TGCAGCGTAGGACGGCGGGACACTGAAGCTTTCTTT
D gene: TRBD2; CDR3 length: 18; J gene: TRBJ2-1; V gene: TRBV15; clone size: NA; CDR3 protein: CATSDEAGGPLGHNEQFF; CDR3 DNA: TGTGCCACCAGTGATGAAGCGGGGGGGCCTTTAGGCCACAATGAGCAGTTCTTC
D gene: NA; CDR3 length: 14; J gene: TRBJ1-6; V gene: TRBV30; clone size: NA; CDR3 protein: CAWGLGQNNSPLHF; CDR3 DNA: TGTGCCTGGGGATTAGGACAGAATAATTCACCCCTCCACTTT
D gene: TRBD2; CDR3 length: 18; J gene: TRBJ2-6; V gene: TRBV5-1; clone size: NA; CDR3 protein: CASSFSGGSILGANVLTF; CDR3 DNA: TGCGCCAGCAGCTTCAGCGGGGGGAGTATCCTTGGGGCCAACGTCCTGACTTTC
D gene: NA; CDR3 length: 14; J gene: TRBJ1-2; V gene: TRBV2; clone size: NA; CDR3 protein: CASRQAQHNYGYTF; CDR3 DNA: TGTGCCAGCAGACAGGCGCAACATAACTATGGCTACACCTTC
D gene: TRBD2; CDR3 length: 15; J gene: TRBJ2-5; V gene: TRBV5-1; clone size: NA; CDR3 protein: CASSLGLAGGETQYF; CDR3 DNA: TGCGCCAGCAGCCTGGGACTAGCGGGGGGAGAGACCCAGTACTTC
D gene: NA; CDR3 length: 13; J gene: TRBJ1-1; V gene: TRBV6-5; clone size: NA; CDR3 protein: CASRQTQNTEAFF; CDR3 DNA: TGTGCCAGTCGACAGACTCAGAACACTGAAGCTTTCTTT
D gene: TRBD1; CDR3 length: 15; J gene: TRBJ2-5; V gene: TRBV25-1; clone size: NA; CDR3 protein: CASSRPDRYEETQYF; CDR3 DNA: TGTGCCAGCAGTCGACCGGACAGGTATGAAGAGACCCAGTACTTC
D gene: TRBD1; CDR3 length: 14; J gene: TRBJ2-7; V gene: TRBV28; clone size: NA; CDR3 protein: CASSRDRAIHEQYF; CDR3 DNA: TGTGCCAGCAGTCGGGACAGGGCGATCCACGAGCAGTACTTC
D gene: NA; CDR3 length: 12; J gene: TRBJ1-6; V gene: TRBV6-1; clone size: NA; CDR3 protein: CASSELLPALHF; CDR3 DNA: TGTGCCAGCAGTGAACTACTCCCCGCCCTCCACTTT
D gene: NA; CDR3 length: 11; J gene: TRBJ2-5; V gene: TRBV30; clone size: NA; CDR3 protein: CAWSVVETQYF; CDR3 DNA: TGTGCCTGGAGTGTCGTAGAGACCCAGTACTTC
D gene: NA; CDR3 length: 15; J gene: TRBJ1-4; V gene: TRBV6-5; clone size: NA; CDR3 protein: CASSYSAAGLEKLFF; CDR3 DNA: TGTGCCAGCAGTTACTCAGCAGCGGGGCTAGAAAAACTGTTTTTT
D gene: TRBD2; CDR3 length: 18; J gene: TRBJ2-7; V gene: TRBV18; clone size: once; CDR3 protein: CASSPTGTITRSSYEQYF; CDR3 DNA: TGTGCCAGCTCACCGACCGGGACTATCACACGAAGCTCCTACGAGCAGTACTTC
D gene: TRBD1; CDR3 length: 15; J gene: TRBJ1-2; V gene: TRBV18; clone size: few; CDR3 protein: CASSPAQGVNYGYTF; CDR3 DNA: TGTGCCAGCTCACCAGCCCAGGGGGTAAACTATGGCTACACCTTC
D gene: TRBD1; CDR3 length: 12; J gene: TRBJ1-3; V gene: TRBV28; clone size: NA; CDR3 protein: CASREPSRDRVF; CDR3 DNA: TGTGCCAGCAGGGAGCCGAGCCGGGACAGGGTCTTT
D gene: NA; CDR3 length: 15; J gene: TRBJ2-5; V gene: TRBV7-8; clone size: few; CDR3 protein: CASSLASGQQETQYF; CDR3 DNA: TGTGCCAGCAGCTTAGCGAGTGGACAGCAAGAGACCCAGTACTTC
D gene: NA; CDR3 length: 15; J gene: TRBJ2-3; V gene: TRBV11-3; clone size: NA; CDR3 protein: CASSIGQGSPDTQYF; CDR3 DNA: TGTGCCAGCAGCATCGGGCAGGGAAGTCCAGATACGCAGTATTTT
D gene: NA; CDR3 length: 14; J gene: TRBJ2-2; V gene: TRBV27; clone size: medium-sized; CDR3 protein: CASSLQSFTGELFF; CDR3 DNA: TGTGCCAGCAGTTTACAGTCCTTCACCGGGGAGCTGTTTTTT
D gene: TRBD1; CDR3 length: 17; J gene: TRBJ1-1; V gene: TRBV5-1; clone size: once; CDR3 protein: CASSPSPGTGGRTEAFF; CDR3 DNA: TGCGCCAGCAGCCCAAGTCCCGGGACAGGGGGCCGGACTGAAGCTTTCTTT